The 26 T cell receptor beta chains presented below share a single source sample, sequenced in a study of circulating CD8 cells and anti-PD-1 response in melanoma. From live CD3+CD8+TCRalphabeta+ cells, four PD-1 and/or TIGIT subsets were sorted. Each library started from approximately 14 ng of total RNA using the QIAseq Immune Repertoire TCR panel. Each CDR3 protein is one row after TCRdb ran MiXCR on the reads. The data hold 750 to 900 distinct CDR3 sequences, with approximately 7.5% observed a single time. This material consisted of CD8+ T cells from PBMCs, taken at baseline or after one month of anti-PD-1 therapy (not recorded which). The receptors stem from a human donor with melanoma.

J is TRBJ1-2 and V is TRBV19; 8 bases are a match to TRBD1. The CDR3 runs 16 residues. Germline CDR1 reads LNHDA; CDR2 reads SQIVND (reference sequence). With 7 bases clipped from V and 4 bases from J, the junction kept 14 bases outside the gene matches. The CDR3 bases are TGTGCCAGTAAAGACAGGGGAGCAGGAAGCCTCTATGGCTACACCTTC. It codes for CASKDRGAGSLYGYTF.

In its sample, this clonotype ranks as medium-sized. The chain combines TRBV12-3 or TRBV12-4 with TRBJ2-3; unclear D gene. Trimming stripped 5 bases from V and 6 bases from J, with 9 bases between. The CDR3 is 12 amino acids. The CDR3 DNA reads as TGTGCCAGCAGTCCCAGTTCCGATACGCAGTATTTT. This translates into CASSPSSDTQYF.

This clonotype was seen only a few times. A clone one base away is much larger, so this may be a read error. This chain connects TRBV7-8 to TRBJ2-7; a weak D match, TRBD2 (5 bases). This CDR3 has 14 amino acids. The ends were cut back, 3 bases at V and 5 bases at J, with 14 bases in the middle. Germline assignment: CDR1 SGHVS and CDR2 FQNEAQ. The CDR3 region has the DNA TGTGCCAGCAGCTTGAGCGGTCGGACCCACGAGCAGTACTTC. Amino acids: CASSLSGRTHEQYF.

Judged by abundance, this clonotype is large. V and J are TRBV28 and TRBJ1-1; no definite D call. The CDR3 totals 12 residues. Germline V gene data show CDR1 as MDHEN and CDR2 as SYDVKM. V was cut by 6 bases and J by 8 bases, with 13 bases left in between. The CDR3 region has the DNA TGTGCCAGCAGGGCCGACCTCCTCGAAGCTTTCTTT. It translates to CASRADLLEAFF. Full variable domain (missing parts from reference TRBV28 and TRBJ1-1): DVKVTQSSRYLVKRTGEKVFLECVQDMDHENMFWYRQDPGLGLRLIYFSYDVKMKEKGDIPEGYSVSREKKERFSLILESASTNQTSMYLCASRADLLEAFFGQGTRLTVV.

In this sample, this clonotype is medium-sized (0.01 to 0.1%). The chain couples TRBV25-1 to TRBJ1-6; weak D call: TRBD1 (6 bases). Germline lookup yields CDR1 MGHDK and CDR2 SYGVNS. Between the trimmed V and J ends, which lost 8 bases and 9 bases, there was a span of 17 bases. CDR3 size: 14 residues. The CDR3 nucleotides are TGTGCCAGCGCCAGTACAGGGAACCCTTCACCCCTCCACTTT. It specifies CASASTGNPSPLHF.

Sample share makes this clonotype large. The chain has TRBV28 and TRBJ2-5; D may be TRBD2 (5 bases). Between the trimmed V and J ends, which lost 3 bases and 2 bases, there was a span of 13 bases. Germline CDR1 and CDR2: MDHEN and SYDVKM. This CDR3 is built from 15 residues. This CDR3 is CASSFVGVLQETQYF. The DNA of the CDR3 is TGTGCCAGCAGTTTCGTCGGGGTCCTGCAAGAGACCCAGTACTTC.

By its share, this clonotype is medium-sized. The genes are TRBV7-2 and TRBJ2-1; weak D call: TRBD2 (5 bases). V was pared by 5 bases and J by 8 bases, with 19 bases between. The CDR3 consists of 15 residues. The V gene's germline CDR1 is SGHTA and CDR2 FQGNSA. The CDR3 here is CASSHGGSEGDEQFF. The CDR3, as DNA: TGTGCCAGCAGCCACGGCGGTTCCGAGGGCGATGAGCAGTTCTTC.

This clonotype is termed medium-sized (0.01 to 0.1%). This chain uses TRBV20-1 with TRBJ2-7; a weak D match, TRBD2 (6 bases). This CDR3 contains 15 residues. Germline V gene data show CDR1 as DFQATT and CDR2 as SNEGSKA (reference sequence). Trimming shortened V by 6 bases and J by 4 bases, and 22 bases separated the two germline ends. CDR3 DNA: TGCAGTGCACCAAATCCGGGACTGGGGCGATACGAGCAGTACTTC. Its protein is CSAPNPGLGRYEQYF.

This clonotype was counted between two and nine times. The chain couples TRBV6-2 or TRBV6-3 to TRBJ2-3; D might be TRBD2 (6 bases). Germline-derived CDR1 and CDR2 are MNHEY and SVGEGT. The CDR3 spans 11 residues. Trimming pared 8 bases from V and 8 bases from J, leaving 11 bases between. The DNA for the CDR3 is TGTGCCAGCGGTCCCGGGGGTACGCAGTATTTT. Protein product: CASGPGGTQYF.

In its sample, this clonotype ranks as medium-sized (0.01 to 0.1%). A much larger clone differs from this one at a single base, so this may be a read error. V is TRBV28 and J is TRBJ2-3; a weak D match, TRBD1 (6 bases). The CDR3 has 17 amino acids. Germline loops: CDR1 MDHEN, CDR2 SYDVKM. CDR3 region: CAISQHLQGISTDTQYF. DNA for the CDR3: TGTGCCATCAGTCAACATTTACAGGGTATAAGCACAGATACGCAGTATTTT.

With regard to this clonotype: A much larger clone lies a single base off, so this may be a read error. The rearrangement joins TRBV28 to TRBJ1-1; 7 bases match TRBD1. This CDR3 spans 14 amino acids. Germline V gives CDR1 MDHEN, CDR2 SYDVKM. CDR3 sequence reads: CASIRRGMNTKAFF. Here the CDR3 DNA reads TGTGCCAGCATCCGCAGGGGGATGAACACTAAAGCTTTCTTT.

This clonotype is large by share. The J gene is TRBJ2-3, the V gene TRBV2; unclear D gene. V gave up 3 bases and J gave up 6 bases, with 4 bases separating them. CDR3 size: 11 residues. Germline CDR1 is SNHLY and CDR2 is FYNNEI. CDR3 nucleotide sequence: TGTGCCAGCAGTGATATGGATACGCAGTATTTT. This gives the protein CASSDMDTQYF.

Within the sample, this clonotype is medium-sized (0.01 to 0.1%). This chain links TRBV7-8 with TRBJ2-5; 8 bases match TRBD2. The CDR3 consists of 17 residues. Germline V CDR1 and CDR2: SGHVS, FQNEAQ. With V trimmed by 1 base and J by 1 base, 8 bases remained unmatched. Here the CDR3 reads CASSLGRAGALQETQYF. Written as DNA, the CDR3 is TGTGCCAGCAGCTTAGGTCGAGCGGGGGCACTCCAAGAGACCCAGTACTTC.

This clonotype was observed a handful of times. J is TRBJ1-3 and V is TRBV14, with D perhaps matching TRBD1 (5 bases). V was shortened by 3 bases and J by 0 bases, with 12 bases between the two germline ends. This CDR3 has 16 residues. Germline loops: CDR1 SGHDN, CDR2 FVKESK. This CDR3 is CASSQGSGHSGNTIYF. Written as DNA, the CDR3 is TGTGCCAGCAGCCAGGGATCAGGGCACTCTGGAAACACCATATATTTT.

This clonotype is medium-sized within its sample. The rearrangement links TRBV27 to TRBJ2-5; D is possibly TRBD1 (5 bases). CDR1 is MNHEY and CDR2 is SMNVEV in the germline V gene (reference sequence). The CDR3 is 17 amino acids. The V and J ends lost 0 bases and 4 bases respectively, with 18 bases between them. The CDR3 sequence is CASSLSPIAGLRETQYF. The DNA for the CDR3 is TGTGCCAGCAGTTTATCGCCCATCGCAGGGTTACGAGAGACCCAGTACTTC.

This clonotype qualifies as medium-sized. V usage is TRBV7-2 and J usage is TRBJ2-3, with 8 positions matching TRBD2. Germline values: CDR1 SGHTA, CDR2 FQGNSA. The junction had 5 bases not matched to a gene; V was cut back by 5 bases and J by 7 bases. CDR3 length: 13 amino acids. CDR3 sequence: CASSLERGYTQYF. The CDR3 nucleotides are TGTGCCAGCAGCCTTGAGCGGGGGTATACGCAGTATTTT.

This clonotype is judged large. The chain carries TRBV28 and TRBJ2-3, with D perhaps matching TRBD2 (6 bases). V lost 6 bases to trimming and J lost 0 bases, with 16 bases between them. From germline, CDR1 is MDHEN and CDR2 SYDVKM. The CDR3 covers 16 residues. The CDR3 sequence: CASSKRWRESTDTQYF. CDR3 DNA sequence: TGTGCCAGCAGCAAACGGTGGCGGGAAAGCACAGATACGCAGTATTTT.

This clonotype appeared a single time. A single base separates this from a much larger clone, so it may be a read error. Because it lacks the conserved phenylalanine or tryptophan at the end, this CDR3 is likely a read error. V and J are TRBV24-1 and TRBJ1-1, with D possibly being TRBD1 (5 bases). In germline, CDR1 is KGHDR, CDR2 SFDVKD. The germline V and J ends were trimmed by 2 bases and 8 bases, with 8 bases remaining between them. There are 12 residues in the CDR3. The CDR3 loop is CATSDWGTEAFS. In DNA, the CDR3 is TGTGCCACCAGTGATTGGGGGACCGAAGCTTTCTCT.

In its sample, this clonotype ranks as large. The genes are TRBV14 and TRBJ1-6, with TRBD1 matching 8 bases. V was pared by 2 bases and J by 8 bases, with 8 bases of the junction left unmatched. Germline loops: CDR1 SGHDN, CDR2 FVKESK. This CDR3 region has 16 residues. Here the CDR3 reads CASSQWTGSGYSPLHF. DNA of the CDR3: TGTGCCAGCAGCCAATGGACAGGGAGTGGTTATTCACCCCTCCACTTT. Using reference TRBV14 and TRBJ1-6 for the parts outside the CDR3, the full variable domain is EAGVTQFPSHSVIEKGQTVTLRCDPISGHDNLYWYRRVMGKEIKFLLHFVKESKQDESGMPNNRFLAERTGGTYSTLKVQPAELEDSGVYFCASSQWTGSGYSPLHFGNGTRLTVT.

This clonotype is large. This rearrangement joins TRBV28 to TRBJ2-7, with D possibly TRBD2 on 6 matching bases. Germline CDR1 reads MDHEN; CDR2 reads SYDVKM. The CDR3 length is 10 residues. V was cut by 8 bases and J by 4 bases, with 6 bases left in between. In DNA form, the CDR3 reads TGTGCCAGCGGGACTTACGAGCAGTACTTC. Amino acid sequence: CASGTYEQYF.

Comment on this clonotype: One base away lies a much larger clone, so this may be a sequencing read error. V and J are TRBV28 and TRBJ2-7; 8 bases map to TRBD1. Germline V gene sequence: CDR1 MDHEN, CDR2 SYDVKM. This CDR3 region has 17 residues. J lost 3 bases, V lost 5 bases, and 15 bases had no gene match. Written as DNA, the CDR3 is TGTGCCAGCAGTACCTTGGGGCAGGGGGCGTTCAGCTACGAGCAGTACTTC. As protein: CASSTLGQGAFSYEQYF.

The V and J genes are TRBV28 and TRBJ1-1, with no clear D. The CDR3 is 14 residues long. In germline, CDR1 is MDHEN, CDR2 SYDVKM. Between the trimmed V and J ends, which lost 1 base and 1 base, there was a span of 7 bases. The CDR3 DNA is TGTGCCAGCAGTTTATTCGGAGGGAACACTGAAGCTTTCTTT. Its protein is CASSLFGGNTEAFF.

Within the sample, this clonotype is large. This rearrangement joins TRBV29-1 to TRBJ2-7; TRBD1 might be the D (6 bases). This CDR3 is built from 14 residues. Germline CDR1 SQVTM, CDR2 ANQGSEA. Trimming left V 3 bases short and J 0 bases short, with 12 bases between. The CDR3 loop reads CSVELGASSYEQYF. CDR3 nucleotide sequence: TGCAGCGTTGAGCTGGGGGCGAGCTCCTACGAGCAGTACTTC.

The J gene is TRBJ2-7, the V gene TRBV19, with D unclear. Germline CDR1 and CDR2: LNHDA and SQIVND (reference sequence). The CDR3 covers 11 residues. Trimming removed 1 base from V and 5 bases from J, with 3 bases in between. The CDR3 region has the DNA TGTGCCAGTAGTATAGCCCACGAGCAGTACTTC. It specifies CASSIAHEQYF. The complete variable domain, with remaining parts taken from reference TRBV19 and TRBJ2-7, reads DGGITQSPKYLFRKEGQNVTLSCEQNLNHDAMYWYRQDPGQGLRLIYYSQIVNDFQKGDIAEGYSVSREKKESFPLTVTSAQKNPTAFYLCASSIAHEQYFGPGTRLTVT.

The chain couples TRBV20-1 to TRBJ1-1; no clear D. V was shortened by 0 bases and J by 1 base, with 12 bases between the two germline ends. Germline V gene sequence: CDR1 DFQATT, CDR2 SNEGSKA (reference sequence). The CDR3 contains 15 residues. As DNA, the CDR3 is TGCAGTGCTAGAGATCCCCTCCTTGGGAACACTGAAGCTTTCTTT. Translated, it gives CSARDPLLGNTEAFF.

V and J are TRBV5-6 and TRBJ2-2; possibly TRBD2 for D (6 bases). V lost 4 bases and J lost 2, with 9 bases in between. CDR1 is SGHDT and CDR2 is YYEEEE in the germline V gene. The length of the CDR3 is 14 residues. The CDR3 loop is CASSGGENTGELFF. CDR3 DNA sequence: TGTGCCAGCAGCGGAGGGGAAAACACCGGGGAGCTGTTTTTT. The variable domain in full, with the rest retrieved from reference TRBV5-6 and TRBJ2-2, is DAGVTQSPTHLIKTRGQQVTLRCSPKSGHDTVSWYQQALGQGPQFIFQYYEEEERQRGNFPDRFSGHQFPNYSSELNVNALLLGDSALYLCASSGGENTGELFFGEGSRLTVL.